This T cell receptor (beta chain) originates from a study of cytomegalovirus exposure and HLA in healthy donors. General study points: It was reported that the classifier diagnosed cytomegalovirus status with high specificity and sensitivity in both the original and validation cohorts. It was likely that a cluster of highly shared sequence variants was a sequencing artifact. Analysis was carried out at a later point, and it linked a missense DCLRE1C variant to TCR beta V- and J-gene trimming. Across donors, most TCRs were seen rarely, yet some public ones were widespread.

In the case of this clone: Its antigen is not identified.

PCR was performed using 60 Vbeta and 13 Jbeta primers. Produced via immunoSEQ multiplex PCR; TCRdb's table is partial and in-frame only. The sample carries approximately 150,000 clones, almost 85% recorded once. The CDR3 length is 15 residues. CDR1 is MGHRA and CDR2 is YSYEKL in the germline V gene. Deletions cut 6 bases from V and 0 bases from J, with 12 bases between. The rearrangement joins TRBV4-1 to TRBJ1-5; no clear D. This TCR was recovered from a man aged 30-40 years in good health and CMV-seronegative. Input material: PBMCs. This chain's CDR3 is CASRETGYSNQPQHF. CDR3 in DNA: TGCGCCAGCAGGGAGACGGGGTATAGCAATCAGCCCCAGCATTTT.